The present T cell receptor beta chain was sequenced within a study of blood T cell repertoires in COVID-19. The protocol was immunoSEQ multiplex PCR, while the TCRdb copy is restricted to in-frame clones and leaves out a portion. Of a few hundred thousand clones in the sample, more than 65% are singletons; the top ten hold approximately 3.1%. Trimming cost V 4 bases and J 11 bases; bases outside gene matches: 7. CDR1 MNHEY and CDR2 SVGAGI come from the germline V gene. This CDR3 has 14 residues. The TCR originated in a woman aged 18-30 years with acute or convalescent COVID-19. V and J are TRBV6-5 and TRBJ2-1; TRBD2 aligns across 11 bases. Sequencing input: peripheral blood. CDR3 nucleotide sequence: TGTGCCAGCAGTTCACTAGCGGGAGTTCGGAAGCAGTTCTTC. Translated, it gives CASSSLAGVRKQFF.